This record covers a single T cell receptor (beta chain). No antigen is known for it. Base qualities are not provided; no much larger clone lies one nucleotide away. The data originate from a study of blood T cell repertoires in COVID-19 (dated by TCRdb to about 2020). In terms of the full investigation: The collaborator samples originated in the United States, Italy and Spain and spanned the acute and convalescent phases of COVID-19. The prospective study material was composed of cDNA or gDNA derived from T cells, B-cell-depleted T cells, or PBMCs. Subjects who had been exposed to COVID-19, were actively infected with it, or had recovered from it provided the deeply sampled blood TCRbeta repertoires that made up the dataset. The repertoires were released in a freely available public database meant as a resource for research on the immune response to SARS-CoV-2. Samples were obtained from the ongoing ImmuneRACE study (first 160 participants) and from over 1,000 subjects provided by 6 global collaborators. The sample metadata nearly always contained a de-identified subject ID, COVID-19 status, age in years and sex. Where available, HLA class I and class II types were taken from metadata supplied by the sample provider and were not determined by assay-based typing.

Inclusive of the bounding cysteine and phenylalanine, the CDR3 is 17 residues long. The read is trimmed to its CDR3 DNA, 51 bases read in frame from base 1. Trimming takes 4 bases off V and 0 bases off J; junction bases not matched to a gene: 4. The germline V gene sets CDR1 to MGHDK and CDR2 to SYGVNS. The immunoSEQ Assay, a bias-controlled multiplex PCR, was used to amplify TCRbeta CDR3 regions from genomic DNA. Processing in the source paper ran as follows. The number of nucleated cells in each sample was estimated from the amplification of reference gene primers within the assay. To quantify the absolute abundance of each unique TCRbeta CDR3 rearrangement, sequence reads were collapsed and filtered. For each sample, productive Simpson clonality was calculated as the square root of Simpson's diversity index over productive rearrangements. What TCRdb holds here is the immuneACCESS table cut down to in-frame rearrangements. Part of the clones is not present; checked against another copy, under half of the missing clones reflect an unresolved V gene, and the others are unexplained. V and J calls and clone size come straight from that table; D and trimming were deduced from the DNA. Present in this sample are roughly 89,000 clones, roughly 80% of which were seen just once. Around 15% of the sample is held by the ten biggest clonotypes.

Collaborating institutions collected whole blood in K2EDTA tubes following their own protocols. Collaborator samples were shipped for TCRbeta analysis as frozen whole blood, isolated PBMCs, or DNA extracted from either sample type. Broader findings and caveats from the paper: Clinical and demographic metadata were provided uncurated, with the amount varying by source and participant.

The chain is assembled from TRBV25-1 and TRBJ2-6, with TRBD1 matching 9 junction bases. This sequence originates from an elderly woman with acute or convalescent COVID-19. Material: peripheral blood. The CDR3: CASSGDRDASGANVLTF. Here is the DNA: TGTGCCAGCAGTGGGGACAGGGACGCCTCTGGGGCCAACGTCCTGACTTTC.